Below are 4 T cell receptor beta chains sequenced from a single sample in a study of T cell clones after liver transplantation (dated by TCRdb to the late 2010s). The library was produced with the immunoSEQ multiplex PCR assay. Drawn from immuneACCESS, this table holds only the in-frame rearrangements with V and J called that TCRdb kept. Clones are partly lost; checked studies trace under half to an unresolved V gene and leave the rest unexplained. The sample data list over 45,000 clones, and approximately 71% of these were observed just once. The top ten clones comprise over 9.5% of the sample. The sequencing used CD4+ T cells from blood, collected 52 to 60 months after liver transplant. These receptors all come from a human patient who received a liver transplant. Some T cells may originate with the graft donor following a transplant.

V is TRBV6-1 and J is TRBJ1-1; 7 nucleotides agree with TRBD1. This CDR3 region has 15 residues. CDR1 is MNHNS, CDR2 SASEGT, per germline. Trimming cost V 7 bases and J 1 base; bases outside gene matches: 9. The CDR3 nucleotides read TGTGCCAGCATTTCCCGGACAGGCGCGAACACTGAAGCTTTCTTT. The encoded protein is CASISRTGANTEAFF.

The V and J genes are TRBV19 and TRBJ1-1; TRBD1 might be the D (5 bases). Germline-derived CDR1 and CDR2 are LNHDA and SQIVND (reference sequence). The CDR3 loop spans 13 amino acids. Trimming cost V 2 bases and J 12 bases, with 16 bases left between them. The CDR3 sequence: CASSITTAVGTFF. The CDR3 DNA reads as TGTGCCAGTAGTATAACGACAGCCGTTGGGACTTTCTTT.

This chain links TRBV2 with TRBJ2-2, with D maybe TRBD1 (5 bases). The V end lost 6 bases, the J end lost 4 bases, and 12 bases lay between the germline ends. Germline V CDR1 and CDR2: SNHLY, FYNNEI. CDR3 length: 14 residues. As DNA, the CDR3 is TGTGCCAGCAGGTTGACAGTAGGCACCGGGGAGCTGTTTTTT. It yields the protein CASRLTVGTGELFF.

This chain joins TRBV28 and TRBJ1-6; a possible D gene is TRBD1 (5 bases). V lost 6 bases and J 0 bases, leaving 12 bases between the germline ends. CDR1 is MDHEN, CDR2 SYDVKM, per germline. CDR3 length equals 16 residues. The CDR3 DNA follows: TGTGCCAGCAGACCTGCAGGGAGCTCCTATAATTCACCCCTCCACTTT. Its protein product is CASRPAGSSYNSPLHF.